Each of the 32 T cell receptor beta chains below was sequenced from the same sample in a study of blood T cell repertoires in COVID-19. Data came from immunoSEQ multiplex PCR; TCRdb stores just in-frame clones and leaves some out. The data hold 220,000 or so clones, with roughly four fifths observed a single time. The sequencing input was PBMCs or T cells enriched from blood (not recorded which). The source of these receptors is a woman aged 40 to 50 with acute COVID-19.

V is TRBV15 and J is TRBJ2-3; TRBD2 matches 7 bases. The germline V gene encodes CDR1 LNHNV and CDR2 YYDKDF (reference sequence). V was pared by 8 bases and J by 1 base, with 6 bases of the junction left unmatched. The CDR3 runs to 14 residues. This chain's CDR3 is CATAGARGTDTQYF. The CDR3 coding sequence is TGTGCCACCGCGGGAGCGCGAGGCACAGATACGCAGTATTTT.

CDR3 protein: CASYSDSNQPQHF. In DNA form, the CDR3 reads TGTGCCAGTTACAGTGATAGCAATCAGCCCCAGCATTTT. The V and J genes are TRBV28 and TRBJ1-5; D remains ambiguous. The V gene lost 9 bases and the J gene lost 0 bases, with 9 bases spanning the gap. The germline CDR1 and CDR2 sequences are MDHEN and SYDVKM. There are 13 residues in the CDR3.

The chain has TRBV6-1 and TRBJ2-1; TRBD2 aligns across 9 bases. CDR3 length: 17 residues. CDR1 MNHNS and CDR2 SASEGT come from the germline V gene. V lost 1 base to trimming and J lost 5 bases; unmatched junction nucleotides: 9. CDR3 sequence (DNA): TGTGCCAGCAGTGAAGAAGAATCTAGCGGGGTCCACAATGAGCAGTTCTTC. Translating it yields CASSEEESSGVHNEQFF.

This rearrangement joins TRBV29-1 to TRBJ2-5, with 10 bases lining up with TRBD1. V lost 4 bases, J lost 5 bases, and 4 bases stayed unmatched. The CDR3 is made up of 13 amino acids. Germline CDR1 is SQVTM and CDR2 is ANQGSEA. The CDR3: CSVAPGQGETQYF. The CDR3 DNA follows: TGCAGCGTTGCTCCGGGACAGGGGGAGACCCAGTACTTC. The full variable domain, its missing parts supplied by reference TRBV29-1 and TRBJ2-5, is SAVISQKPSRDICQRGTSLTIQCQVDSQVTMMFWYRQQPGQSLTLIATANQGSEATYESGFVIDKFPISRPNLTFSTLTVSNMSPEDSSIYLCSVAPGQGETQYFGPGTRLLVL.

J is TRBJ2-1 and V is TRBV6-4, with TRBD1 matching 9 bases. Germline CDR1 is MRHNA and CDR2 is SNTAGT. Trimming cost V 3 bases and J 4 bases; bases outside gene matches: 1. The CDR3 consists of 14 residues. In DNA form, the CDR3 reads TGTGCCAGCAGTGAGACAGGGGGTTACAATGAGCAGTTCTTC. This translates into CASSETGGYNEQFF.

J is TRBJ1-6 and V is TRBV10-2, with D possibly being TRBD1 (5 bases). V was trimmed by 3 bases and J by 12 bases, leaving 12 bases between them. The CDR3 has 13 residues. Germline assignment: CDR1 WSHSY and CDR2 SAAADI. The chain's CDR3 is CASSETVGGPLHF. CDR3 in DNA: TGCGCCAGCAGTGAAACTGTGGGGGGACCCCTCCACTTT.

The chain uses TRBV4-2 and TRBJ1-6, with 8 bases lining up with TRBD1. CDR1 is LGHNA, CDR2 YNFKEQ, per germline. J lost 8 bases, V lost 5 bases, and 8 bases had no gene match. This CDR3 comprises 15 residues. CDR3 nucleotide sequence: TGTGCCAGCAGCTTCTACAGGGGGGATGATTCACCCCTCCACTTT. Its protein is CASSFYRGDDSPLHF.

The V gene is TRBV5-5, the J gene TRBJ2-3, with a weak D call TRBD1 (6 bases). Trimming left V 3 bases short and J 0 bases short, with 14 bases between. This CDR3 has 16 amino acids. Germline-derived CDR1 and CDR2 are SGHKS and YYEKEE (reference sequence). The CDR3 protein is CASSYTTGFSTDTQYF. The CDR3 region has the DNA TGTGCCAGCAGCTATACTACAGGGTTTAGCACAGATACGCAGTATTTT.

This sequence joins TRBV7-2 and TRBJ1-1; TRBD1 aligns across 7 bases. After removal of 5 bases from V and 4 bases from J, the junction contained 7 bases not matched to a gene. This CDR3 has 14 amino acids. Germline V lookup: CDR1 SGHTA, CDR2 FQGNSA. This chain's CDR3 is CASSPGTVVTEAFF. In DNA form, the CDR3 reads TGTGCCAGCAGCCCGGGGACAGTTGTCACTGAAGCTTTCTTT.

The rearrangement joins TRBV20-1 to TRBJ2-2; 10 bases are a match to TRBD2. Trimming took 6 bases from V and 1 from J; bases not matched to a gene: 8. Germline CDR1 reads DFQATT; CDR2 reads SNEGSKA (reference sequence). The CDR3 has 16 amino acids. As DNA, the CDR3 is TGCAGTGCGAGTACCGTAGCGGGGGGGAACACCGGGGAGCTGTTTTTT. It translates to CSASTVAGGNTGELFF.

The chain links TRBV4-2 to TRBJ2-5, with D perhaps matching TRBD2 (5 bases). Germline-derived CDR1 and CDR2 are LGHNA and YNFKEQ. The CDR3 totals 16 residues. Trimming removed 2 bases from V and 2 bases from J, with 15 bases in between. CDR3 region: CASSQNLGSGQETQYF. The CDR3 DNA follows: TGTGCCAGCAGCCAAAACCTAGGTTCGGGGCAAGAGACCCAGTACTTC.

The chain employs TRBV7-2 and TRBJ2-2; the D gene is possibly TRBD2 (7 bases). With 11 bases removed from V and 8 bases from J, the gap between germline ends came to 21 bases. Germline V gene data show CDR1 as SGHTA and CDR2 as FQGNSA. CDR3 length equals 14 residues. CDR3 loop: CASNRGARGGELFF. The DNA for the CDR3 is TGTGCCTCAAACCGGGGGGCAAGGGGAGGGGAGCTGTTTTTT.

The chain uses TRBV11-2 and TRBJ2-3, with a possible D match to TRBD1 (6 bases). V lost 6 bases, J lost 2 bases, and 18 bases lay in between. In germline, CDR1 is SGHAT, CDR2 FQNNGV. The CDR3 loop spans 16 amino acids. This chain's CDR3 is CASRLQGSGYTDTQYF. The CDR3 bases are TGTGCCAGCAGGCTGCAGGGGAGCGGTTACACAGATACGCAGTATTTT.

This clone has only a few counts. The chain links TRBV6-5 to TRBJ1-2, with a tentative D call TRBD1 (6 bases). Germline-derived CDR1 and CDR2 are MNHEY and SVGAGI. The length of the CDR3 is 15 residues. V dropped 6 bases and J dropped 0 bases, with 14 bases sitting between them. The CDR3, as DNA: TGTGCCAGCAGAGACAGGCCTACGGCTAACTATGGCTACACCTTC. It translates to CASRDRPTANYGYTF.

The chain recombines TRBV3-1 (or the pseudogene TRBV3-2) with TRBJ2-7; D is unresolved. V was pared by 4 bases and J by 6 bases, with 10 bases between. There are 12 residues in the CDR3. CDR1 is LGHDT and CDR2 is YNNKEL in the germline V gene (reference sequence). The chain's CDR3 is CASSLRVGEQYF. The DNA for the CDR3 is TGTGCCAGCAGCCTAAGAGTTGGCGAGCAGTACTTC.

This clone was seen just once. The chain couples TRBV6-2 or TRBV6-3 to TRBJ2-4, with D perhaps matching TRBD1 (6 bases). V lost 0 bases to trimming and J lost 5 bases, with 20 bases between them. The CDR3 runs to 18 residues. Germline assignment: CDR1 MNHEY and CDR2 SVGEGT. CDR3 in DNA: TGTGCCAGCAGTTACTCGATTCTGGCCGGGACAAGGGAAAACATTCAGTACTTC. It codes for CASSYSILAGTRENIQYF.

The chain has TRBV5-4 and TRBJ2-5; D ambiguous. V lost 4 bases and J 0 bases, leaving 13 bases between the germline ends. This CDR3 has 15 amino acids. Per the germline V gene, CDR1 is SGHNT and CDR2 is YYREEE (reference sequence). CDR3 nucleotide sequence: TGTGCCAGCAGCGCCTCGACGGAGAACCAAGAGACCCAGTACTTC. This encodes CASSASTENQETQYF.

This chain joins TRBV25-1 and TRBJ1-6; D uncertain. Trimming took 0 bases from V and 8 from J, leaving 11 bases between them. The germline CDR1 and CDR2 sequences are MGHDK and SYGVNS. The CDR3 runs 15 residues. The CDR3 bases are TGTGCCAGCAGTGAATACGCGGGTTTTGATTCACCCCTCCACTTT. This gives the protein CASSEYAGFDSPLHF.

The chain links TRBV11-2 to TRBJ1-1, with 8 nucleotides matching TRBD1. The CDR3 runs 16 residues. Losses at the gene ends were 5 bases for V and 1 base for J; bases not matched to a gene: 9. Germline CDR1 and CDR2: SGHAT and FQNNGV. CDR3 amino acids: CASSRRTGQANTEAFF. The CDR3, as DNA: TGTGCCAGCAGCCGAAGAACGGGACAGGCGAACACTGAAGCTTTCTTT. The full variable domain, rest sourced from reference TRBV11-2 and TRBJ1-1, is EAGVAQSPRYKIIEKRQSVAFWCNPISGHATLYWYQQILGQGPKLLIQFQNNGVVDDSQLPKDRFSAERLKGVDSTLKIQPAKLEDSAVYLCASSRRTGQANTEAFFGQGTRLTVV.

V and J are TRBV30 and TRBJ1-2; 10 nucleotides agree with TRBD1. Germline trimming cut 3 bases from V and 5 bases from J; bases unmatched to any gene: 3. The CDR3 loop spans 13 amino acids. The germline V gene encodes CDR1 GTSNPN and CDR2 SVGIG (reference sequence). CDR3 nucleotide sequence: TGTGCCTGGAGGGGACAGGGGATTTATGGCTACACCTTC. It is translated as CAWRGQGIYGYTF.

J is TRBJ1-4 and V is TRBV29-1; D is ambiguous. V was cut by 5 bases and J by 3 bases, with 13 bases left in between. The CDR3 has 14 amino acids. Per germline, CDR1 SQVTM and CDR2 ANQGSEA. CDR3 nucleotides: TGCAGCGTTACATATGGCGGCTCTAATGAAAAACTGTTTTTT. Translating it yields CSVTYGGSNEKLFF.

V gene TRBV5-5 combines with J gene TRBJ1-3; D not certain. Trimming pared 0 bases from V and 0 bases from J, leaving 7 bases between. This CDR3 has 15 residues. Germline V gene sequence: CDR1 SGHKS, CDR2 YYEKEE (reference sequence). CDR3 loop: CASSLAGVSGNTIYF. The CDR3 DNA is TGTGCCAGCAGCTTGGCCGGGGTCTCTGGAAACACCATATATTTT.

CDR3 region: CASSSDNGSNSPLHF. In DNA, the CDR3 is TGTGCCAGCAGCTCGGACAACGGTAGTAATTCACCCCTCCACTTT. This chain joins TRBV7-9 and TRBJ1-6; tentatively, D is TRBD1 (5 bases). Trimming shortened V by 4 bases and J by 6 bases, and 13 bases separated the two germline ends. The germline CDR1 and CDR2 sequences are SEHNR and FQNEAQ (reference sequence). The CDR3 length is 15 residues.

The CDR3 DNA reads as TGTGCCAGTAGTGGGCTGAGCCAGGGCGTTCTCAATGAGCAGTTCTTC. Its translation is CASSGLSQGVLNEQFF. This chain joins TRBV19 and TRBJ2-1; maybe TRBD1 (5 bases). V was clipped by 5 bases and J by 6 bases, with 20 bases between them. Germline V gives CDR1 LNHDA, CDR2 SQIVND (reference sequence). The CDR3 has 16 residues.

The chain couples TRBV6-5 to TRBJ1-5; D is unclear. Trimming pared 6 bases from V and 0 bases from J, leaving 12 bases between. This CDR3 spans 15 amino acids. Germline CDR1 MNHEY, CDR2 SVGAGI. The CDR3 region has the DNA TGTGCCAGCAGCCCCGGGATGGTTAGCAATCAGCCCCAGCATTTT. Its protein is CASSPGMVSNQPQHF.

This clone was seen more than once but under ten times. The chain couples TRBV6-5 to TRBJ2-1, with D possibly TRBD1 on 6 matching bases. V gave up 3 bases and J gave up 15 bases, with 18 bases separating them. Germline V gene lookup returns CDR1 MNHEY and CDR2 SVGAGI. CDR3 length equals 13 residues. CDR3 amino acids: CASSYSRSQGLFF. The CDR3 region has the DNA TGTGCCAGCAGTTATTCTCGGAGTCAGGGGCTGTTCTTC.

The J gene is TRBJ1-4, the V gene TRBV5-5, with no clear D. Germline values: CDR1 SGHKS, CDR2 YYEKEE (reference sequence). V was shortened by 0 bases and J by 7 bases, with 13 bases between the two germline ends. This CDR3 spans 15 amino acids. CDR3 bases: TGTGCCAGCAGCTTGGGAGGGATCAGCGGTGAAAAACTGTTTTTT. It is translated as CASSLGGISGEKLFF.

The chain combines TRBV21-1 with TRBJ1-5. TRBV21-1 constitutes a pseudogene. The CDR3 runs 13 residues. CDR3 sequence reads: CASSHVGCQPQHF. CDR3 DNA sequence: TGTGCCAGCAGCCACGTCGGGTGTCAGCCCCAGCATTTT.

CDR3 loop: CASSQDVVGRVNQETQYF. The CDR3 bases are TGCGCCAGCAGCCAAGACGTAGTGGGGAGGGTGAACCAAGAGACCCAGTACTTC. This chain connects TRBV4-1 to TRBJ2-5, with TRBD2 matching 7 bases. V lost 0 bases and J lost 0; bases outside the gene matches: 10. This CDR3 spans 18 amino acids. Looked up from germline, CDR1 is MGHRA and CDR2 is YSYEKL.

The J gene is TRBJ1-1, the V gene TRBV5-1, with D hard to call. Trimming took 4 bases from V and 5 from J, leaving 21 bases between them. The CDR3 is made up of 16 amino acids. Per the germline V gene, CDR1 is SGHRS and CDR2 is YFSETQ. CDR3 sequence: CASSTPTGPRMTEAFF. In DNA, the CDR3 is TGCGCCAGCAGCACCCCGACTGGCCCTAGGATGACTGAAGCTTTCTTT.

The chain is built from TRBV30 and TRBJ2-1, with 10 bases aligning to TRBD1. V was pared by 5 bases and J by 6 bases, with 4 bases of the junction left unmatched. In germline, CDR1 is GTSNPN, CDR2 SVGIG (reference sequence). The CDR3 runs 13 residues. DNA for the CDR3: TGTGCCTGGGACAGGGGGCTTATCAATGAGCAGTTCTTC. Amino acid sequence: CAWDRGLINEQFF.

This sequence joins TRBV7-9 and TRBJ2-4; D is unclear. The V gene's germline CDR1 is SEHNR and CDR2 FQNEAQ (reference sequence). This CDR3 has 15 residues. V lost 0 bases to trimming and J lost 0 bases, with 6 bases between them. CDR3 nucleotide sequence: TGTGCCAGCAGCTTAGCAGAAGCAGCCAAAAACATTCAGTACTTC. Translated, it gives CASSLAEAAKNIQYF.